This record looks at one TCR beta chain sequence and its context. Germline V gives CDR1 MNHEY, CDR2 SMNVEV (reference sequence). This CDR3 spans 14 amino acids. Trimming shortened V by 5 bases and J by 7 bases, and 18 bases separated the two germline ends. The data were obtained in a study of shared clonotypes between healthy human individuals. Across the whole study: For every donor, three CD4 naive, three CD4 memory, two CD8 naive and one CD8 memory plates were used.

Every immunoSEQ plate was one replicate of a subset's evenly spread DNA. The sorted-subset replicate PCRs were given around 200 ng DNA, which is 31,000 or so T cell genomes. Profiled with immunoSEQ multiplex PCR; TCRdb holds only in-frame clones, not every one. Among roughly 570,000 clones, 98% were seen once, and the ten largest hold roughly 0.29%. Naive CD8 cells, CD45RO-negative and positively selected for CCR7, excluded terminally differentiated effector memory CD45RA+ cells. The sample comprised naive CD8+ T cells sorted from blood. The origin of this receptor is a man younger than 45 in good health. The V gene is TRBV27, the J gene TRBJ2-7, with a possible D match to TRBD1 (5 bases). CDR3 bases: TGTGCCAGCAGTCCGGACACCTCGCCAGCGGAGCAGTACTTC. It is translated as CASSPDTSPAEQYF.